The clone carrying this T cell receptor beta chain was seen at least ten times. Its antigen is not known. Sample time point: pre-sensitization, week 0. Noted treatment: therapeutic diphenylcyclopropenone sensitization with weekly scalp DPC. Via MiXCR, TCRdb re-called the RACE reads, giving one row per CDR3 protein. The sample yields 62,000 or so distinct CDR3 sequences, approximately 11% seen once. The data were taken from a study of human T cells and chemical hapten exposure. The wider study: Patients were mainly female, each with alopecia areata, totalis or universalis. Study outcomes and limitations: No change in TCRs above 1 in 1000 frequency was produced by DPC sensitization. Relative to control repertoires, expanded TCRs gave rise to significantly more large CDR3 similarity clusters.

CDR3 length: 14 residues. The V and J ends lost 5 bases and 0 bases respectively, with 7 bases between them. This chain links TRBV12-3 or TRBV12-4 with TRBJ1-4, with D hard to call. The source material was whole blood, sampled in connection with sensitization to the hapten diphenylcyclopropenone (DPC). This clonotype was sampled from a woman aged 50 to 60 with alopecia areata. Some clones in this sample may be carry-over from other donors' samples. The CDR3, as DNA: TGTGCCAGCAGTCCCCAAGCAACTAATGAAAAACTGTTTTTT. Protein sequence: CASSPQATNEKLFF.